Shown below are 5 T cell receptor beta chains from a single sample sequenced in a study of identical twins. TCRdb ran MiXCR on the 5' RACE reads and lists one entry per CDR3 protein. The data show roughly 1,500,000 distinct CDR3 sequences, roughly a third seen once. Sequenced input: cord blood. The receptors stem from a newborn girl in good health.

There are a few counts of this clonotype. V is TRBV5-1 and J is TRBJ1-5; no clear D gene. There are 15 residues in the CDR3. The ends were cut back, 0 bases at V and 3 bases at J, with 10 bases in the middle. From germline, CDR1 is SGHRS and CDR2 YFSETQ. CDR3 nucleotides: TGCGCCAGCAGCTTGGAGCCAGGTGTCAATCAGCCCCAGCATTTT. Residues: CASSLEPGVNQPQHF.

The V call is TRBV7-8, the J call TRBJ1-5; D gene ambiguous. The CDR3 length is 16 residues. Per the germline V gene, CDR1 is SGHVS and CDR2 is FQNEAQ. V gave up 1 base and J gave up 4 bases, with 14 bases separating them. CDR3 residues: CASSLGKPKSNQPQHF. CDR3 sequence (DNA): TGTGCCAGCAGCTTAGGAAAACCTAAAAGTAATCAGCCCCAGCATTTT.

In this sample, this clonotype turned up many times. The CDR3 loop is CASSRGTVNTEAFF. As DNA, the CDR3 is TGTGCCAGCAGTAGGGGGACGGTGAACACTGAAGCTTTCTTT. V is TRBV6-6 and J is TRBJ1-1; a weak D match, TRBD1 (6 bases). This CDR3 comprises 14 residues. V was pared by 5 bases and J by 0 bases, with 10 bases between. Looked up from germline, CDR1 is MNHNY and CDR2 is SVGAGI (reference sequence).

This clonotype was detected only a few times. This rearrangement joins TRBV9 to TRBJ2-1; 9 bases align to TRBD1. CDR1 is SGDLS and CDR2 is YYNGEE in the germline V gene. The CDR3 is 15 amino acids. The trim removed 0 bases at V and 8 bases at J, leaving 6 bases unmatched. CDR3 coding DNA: TGTGCCAGCAGCGTAGGAGACAGGGGGGGGTATGAGCAGTTCTTC. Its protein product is CASSVGDRGGYEQFF.

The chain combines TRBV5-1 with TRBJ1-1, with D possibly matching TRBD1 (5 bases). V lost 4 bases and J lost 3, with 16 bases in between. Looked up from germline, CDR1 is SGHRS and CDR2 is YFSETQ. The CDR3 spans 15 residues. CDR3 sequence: CASSLAGTAYTEAFF. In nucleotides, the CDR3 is TGCGCCAGCAGCCTTGCCGGGACGGCCTACACTGAAGCTTTCTTT.